The rows below give T cell receptor beta chains drawn from one sample of a study of blood T cell repertoires in COVID-19. Here immunoSEQ multiplex PCR was the method, and the copy in TCRdb shows in-frame clones only, minus some. The repertoire includes under 300,000 clones, over 75% of them detected once, and approximately 2.1% sits in the top ten. Sequences were obtained from peripheral blood. The source of these receptors is a woman aged 40 to 50 who had recovered from COVID-19. CDR3s include the opening cysteine and the closing phenylalanine or tryptophan. Clone sizes are given selectively: once, few, many, or a class where the clone is expanded.

>TRBJ1-1|TRBV29-1|.
CSVDYDRGEAFF
>TRBJ1-3|TRBV5-1|.
CASRRENSGNTIYF
>TRBJ2-3|TRBV19|.
CASSIGEGIMTDTQYF
>TRBJ1-1|TRBV4-1|few
CASSQDWNTEAFF
>TRBJ1-6|TRBV27|once
CASSQGYHNSPLHF
>TRBJ1-2|TRBV7-2|.
CASLLGGGGGNLYGYTF
>TRBJ1-2|TRBV14|.
CASSPVPGPYGYTF
>TRBJ2-1|TRBV24-1|.
CATEKAGTYNEQFF
>TRBJ2-7|TRBV24-1|.
CATSDPQGQSTYEQYF
>TRBJ1-6|TRBV9|.
CASSVEQGVPSTLHF
>TRBJ2-1|TRBV15|.
CATSRVQGRGHRQFF
>TRBJ1-4|TRBV7-2|once
CASRLRIGAGEKLFF
>TRBJ2-5|TRBV6-5|.
CASSSWAGQETQYF
>TRBJ2-1|TRBV24-1|.
CATSDRLAGGWGEQFF
>TRBJ2-1|TRBV6-2/TRBV6-3|once
CASSSGGAYNEQFF
>TRBJ2-7|TRBV24-1|.
CATSIPTMADYEQYF
>TRBJ2-6|TRBV2|.
CASSGLPSSGANVLTF
>TRBJ2-7|TRBV7-9|few
CASSLAGQGTYEQYF
>TRBJ2-5|TRBV19|once
CASSMGIGTQYF
>TRBJ2-5|TRBV5-5|.
CASSSVRHLKETQYF
>TRBJ2-7|TRBV29-1|few
CSGLDRDSYEQYF
>TRBJ2-3|TRBV9|.
CASSVEGSTDTQYF
>TRBJ2-1|TRBV7-9|.
CASSLLAVPNNEQFF
>TRBJ2-5|TRBV7-9|.
CASSNTGGDYQETQYF
>TRBJ1-2|TRBV30|.
CAWSATGASGYTF
>TRBJ1-6|TRBV18|few
CASSPSGEDSPLHF
>TRBJ2-7|TRBV7-3|.
CASSLRPSGRAYEQYF
>TRBJ2-3|TRBV19|.
CASAADARVKGQDTQYF
>TRBJ2-1|TRBV4-1|.
CASSQGQVNEQFF
>TRBJ2-1|TRBV2|.
CASRGLAGKNRQFF
>TRBJ1-2|TRBV5-1|.
CASSPGPGEGYTF
>TRBJ1-2|TRBV4-1|.
CASSQETWDREAGYTF
>TRBJ2-7|TRBV3-1/TRBV3-2|.
CASSQGQGLTYEQYF